This T cell receptor (beta chain) was sequenced during a study of CD8 T cells in ankylosing spondylitis. Each CDR3 protein is one row after TCRdb ran MiXCR on the 5' RACE reads. There are over 150,000 distinct CDR3 sequences in the sample; roughly 20% occur only once, and 3.5% to 5% lies in the top ten. V lost 6 bases to trimming and J lost 4 bases, with 10 bases between them. The CDR3 sequence is 13 residues long. Points from the study as a whole: In synovial fluid and blood from reactive arthritis, some motif variants were previously reported. Roughly 8 highly homologous variants formed a TCR beta motif that appeared characteristic of ankylosing spondylitis blood. CD8+ by phenotype, disease-linked clones were relatively rare in peripheral blood. Reportedly, matched ankylosing spondylitis synovial fluid was significantly enriched for disease-linked clones.

This clonotype showed up many times. Its antigen is not identified. The chain uses TRBV12-3 or TRBV12-4 and TRBJ1-5; D possibly corresponds to TRBD1 (5 bases). Sequenced sample: blood, either unsorted or a sorted T cell fraction (not recorded which). The source is a male donor under 30 with ankylosing spondylitis or in good health (not recorded which). The CDR3 DNA sequence: TGTGCCAGCAGATCAACAGGAAATCAGCCCCAGCATTTT. It specifies CASRSTGNQPQHF.